This TCR beta chain was recorded in a study of blood T cell repertoires in COVID-19. Study-wide context: Sources were T cells, B-cell-depleted T cells, or PBMCs; the material itself was cDNA or gDNA.

Original handling: Estimation of nucleated cell counts relied on the amplification of reference gene primers. Profiling relied on immunoSEQ multiplex PCR, and the TCRdb table lists in-frame clones only, not all of them. The V and J calls and clone size were taken over from that table, and D and trimming were inferred from the DNA. The sample consists of around 220,000 clones, about 90% of them appearing once. Enrolled through a virtual design, the participants were between about 18 and 100 years of age and came from 24 US areas. Participants reported their clinical history, and cohort assignment relied on those reports. The sequence derives from a man aged 25-40 years who had been exposed to COVID-19. Sequencing was carried out using PBMCs or T cells enriched from blood (not recorded which).

The CDR3 region has the DNA TGTGCCAGCCGCCTCGGGGGGGGAGCGGATACGCAGTATTTT. Amino acids: CASRLGGGADTQYF. V is TRBV11-2 and J is TRBJ2-3; TRBD2 agrees at 8 bases. The CDR3 is 14 residues long. In germline, CDR1 is SGHAT, CDR2 FQNNGV. The junction had 10 bases not matched to a gene; V was cut back by 8 bases and J by 6 bases.